Listed below are T cell receptor beta chains from one sample, sequenced in a study of cytomegalovirus exposure and HLA in healthy donors. Assay: immunoSEQ multiplex PCR; the TCRdb copy retains only in-frame clones and omits some. The table records a few hundred thousand clones, approximately 88% of them present only once. The sequenced sample consisted of PBMCs. The source is a woman under 40 in good health and CMV-seropositive. Each CDR3 is given with its conserved first and last residue. A D gene is named only where the DNA matches it firmly. Some rows mark clone size as missing; the rest say once, few, many or name a class of expanded clone.

TRBJ2-3 | TRBV27 | . | . | TGTGCCAGCAGTTTATCTCTAGCTCGAGATACGCAGTATTTT | CASSLSLARDTQYF
TRBJ2-6 | TRBV6-6 | . | once | TGTGCCAGCAGTTCTGACAACTCTGGGGCCAACGTCCTGACTTTC | CASSSDNSGANVLTF
TRBJ2-2 | TRBV5-1 | . | . | TGCGCCAGCAGCAAACCCAGGACTGGAAAGGGGAGCACCGGGGAGCTGTTTTTT | CASSKPRTGKGSTGELFF
TRBJ1-4 | TRBV12-5 | . | . | TGTGCTAGTGGTTTGGGTGTTTCGAATGAAAAACTGTTTTTT | CASGLGVSNEKLFF
TRBJ2-2 | TRBV15 | TRBD1 | . | TGTGCCACCAGAAGACAGGGGGCGGCGACCGGGGAGCTGTTTTTT | CATRRQGAATGELFF
TRBJ2-1 | TRBV5-1 | TRBD2 | once | TGCGCCAGCAGCTTGGATACTAGCGGAGGGTACAATGAGCAGTTCTTC | CASSLDTSGGYNEQFF
TRBJ2-2 | TRBV23-1 | . | few | TGCGCCAGCAGTCAAGTGCGGTACACAATCAACACCGGGGAGCTGTTTTTT | CASSQVRYTINTGELFF
TRBJ2-1 | TRBV5-1 | . | . | TGCGCCAGCAGCTTCTTGACAGGATCGTACAATGAGCAGTTCTTC | CASSFLTGSYNEQFF
TRBJ1-2 | TRBV5-4 | . | . | TGTGCCAGCAGCTTGGGAGGTCTGGTCTATGGCTACACCTTC | CASSLGGLVYGYTF
TRBJ1-2 | TRBV18 | TRBD1 | . | TGTGCCAGCTCGCTCGGACAGGGGGATGGCTACACCTTC | CASSLGQGDGYTF
TRBJ2-1 | TRBV4-2 | TRBD2 | . | TGTGCCAGCAGCCTGCGGACCGGGACTAGAGGTGTCGATGAGCAGTTCTTC | CASSLRTGTRGVDEQFF
TRBJ2-7 | TRBV6-4 | TRBD2 | . | TGTGCCAGCAGTGACGAGGGACTAGCCGAGAGATGGAGGTGCGAGCAGTACTTC | CASSDEGLAERWRCEQYF
TRBJ1-2 | TRBV2 | . | . | TGTGCCAGCGGGCGGGACTATGGCTACACCTTC | CASGRDYGYTF
TRBJ1-1 | TRBV30 | . | . | TGTGCCTGGAGTCGTTACGAAACTGAAGCTTTCTTT | CAWSRYETEAFF
TRBJ1-1 | TRBV30 | TRBD1 | few | TGTGCCTGGAAACGACAGGGTAGTCCTGAAGCTTTCTTT | CAWKRQGSPEAFF
TRBJ1-2 | TRBV30 | . | . | TGTGCCTGGAGAGACGGGTATGGCTACACCTTC | CAWRDGYGYTF
TRBJ2-3 | TRBV9 | TRBD2 | once | TGTGCCAGTAAAGAAACTAGCGGAAGCACAGATACGCAGTATTTT | CASKETSGSTDTQYF